This T cell receptor beta chain is drawn from a study of T cell changes during pregnancy in multiple sclerosis. The germline CDR1 and CDR2 sequences are LGHNT and FRNRAP. The CDR3 is 16 amino acids. V lost 4 bases, J lost 4 bases, and 19 bases lay in between. Repertoires were generated with immunoSEQ multiplex PCR, while TCRdb's copy carries only in-frame clones and drops some. This sample has some 41,000 clones, with 90% found just once. The genes are TRBV12-5 and TRBJ1-2; maybe TRBD1 (5 bases). The material sequenced was CD8+ T cells from peripheral blood mononuclear cells, taken in the first trimester of pregnancy. The receptor was isolated from a female donor with multiple sclerosis, enrolled in a pregnancy study. The CDR3 spells CASGSYSGSVLYGYTF. In DNA, the CDR3 is TGTGCTAGTGGTTCGTATTCAGGGTCTGTGCTCTATGGCTACACCTTC.